This is a list of T cell receptor beta chains from one sample in a study of human thymus T cells. Clones were sequenced by immunoSEQ multiplex PCR, and TCRdb holds only the in-frame ones, with some missing. There are tens of thousands of clones in the sample; around 96% occur only once, and 0.031% lies in the top ten. Sequencing input: thymus tissue. Receptors were obtained from a boy in the first two years of life with a congenital heart defect but otherwise immunologically healthy. Each CDR3 is given with its conserved first and last residue. The order of the fields is CDR3 protein, clone size, J gene, V gene. Clone sizes are given selectively: once, few, many, or a class where the clone is expanded.

CDR3aa: CASGIRDRGDGELFF
abundance: once
j_gene: TRBJ2-2
v_gene: TRBV12-5

CDR3aa: CSVNRYDTQYF
abundance: NA
j_gene: TRBJ2-3
v_gene: TRBV29-1

CDR3aa: CASSLGVGGQPQHF
abundance: NA
j_gene: TRBJ1-5
v_gene: TRBV5-4

CDR3aa: CASSAGQHTEAFF
abundance: NA
j_gene: TRBJ1-1
v_gene: TRBV7-9

CDR3aa: CASSRRGPGSINYGYTF
abundance: NA
j_gene: TRBJ1-2
v_gene: TRBV27

CDR3aa: CAWSGRTNTGELFF
abundance: NA
j_gene: TRBJ2-2
v_gene: TRBV30

CDR3aa: CASSCGLGKTEAFF
abundance: NA
j_gene: TRBJ1-1
v_gene: TRBV5-1

CDR3aa: CASSMSPTGPQGNQPQHF
abundance: once
j_gene: TRBJ1-5
v_gene: TRBV19

CDR3aa: CASRTARGSDGYTF
abundance: NA
j_gene: TRBJ1-2
v_gene: TRBV27

CDR3aa: CASSDRPGASTDTQYF
abundance: NA
j_gene: TRBJ2-3
v_gene: TRBV5-6

CDR3aa: CASSQDSTGDTHGYTF
abundance: NA
j_gene: TRBJ1-2
v_gene: TRBV4-1

CDR3aa: CASSPRGFGANVLTF
abundance: NA
j_gene: TRBJ2-6
v_gene: TRBV7-3

CDR3aa: CASSAGSGRGPKETQYF
abundance: NA
j_gene: TRBJ2-5
v_gene: TRBV7-7

CDR3aa: CASSSTGDYSTGELFF
abundance: NA
j_gene: TRBJ2-2
v_gene: TRBV7-9

CDR3aa: CATTKAGTSIQQYF
abundance: NA
j_gene: TRBJ2-7
v_gene: TRBV2

CDR3aa: CASSYDPEKLFF
abundance: NA
j_gene: TRBJ1-4
v_gene: TRBV7-9

CDR3aa: CASSYPGTGLKVEQYF
abundance: NA
j_gene: TRBJ2-7
v_gene: TRBV6-5

CDR3aa: CASSPQDRANFYTGELFF
abundance: NA
j_gene: TRBJ2-2
v_gene: TRBV4-2

CDR3aa: CASSKDRQGGQPQHF
abundance: once
j_gene: TRBJ1-5
v_gene: TRBV21-1

CDR3aa: CATQRRGAVVDEQFF
abundance: NA
j_gene: TRBJ2-1
v_gene: TRBV10-3

CDR3aa: CAISAGQGVLYEQYF
abundance: NA
j_gene: TRBJ2-7
v_gene: TRBV10-3

CDR3aa: CASSLEGTDNYNEQFF
abundance: NA
j_gene: TRBJ2-1
v_gene: TRBV5-1

CDR3aa: CASSFATSGVSSYNEQFF
abundance: NA
j_gene: TRBJ2-1
v_gene: TRBV7-3

CDR3aa: CASSFRQGATDTQYF
abundance: NA
j_gene: TRBJ2-3
v_gene: TRBV11-2

CDR3aa: CASSLTALAGAGDEQFF
abundance: NA
j_gene: TRBJ2-1
v_gene: TRBV7-3

CDR3aa: CASSRRGASGNTIYF
abundance: NA
j_gene: TRBJ1-3
v_gene: TRBV4-3

CDR3aa: CATWTSGYEQYF
abundance: once
j_gene: TRBJ2-7
v_gene: TRBV2

CDR3aa: CASSQDLRGSTTENTEAFF
abundance: NA
j_gene: TRBJ1-1
v_gene: TRBV4-1

CDR3aa: CASGKQGSDADTQYF
abundance: NA
j_gene: TRBJ2-3
v_gene: TRBV27

CDR3aa: CASSQEDSALVRPYEQYF
abundance: NA
j_gene: TRBJ2-7
v_gene: TRBV4-2

CDR3aa: CASSFPVKKSGSTYEQYF
abundance: NA
j_gene: TRBJ2-7
v_gene: TRBV28

CDR3aa: CASSSYRTGSYEQYF
abundance: NA
j_gene: TRBJ2-7
v_gene: TRBV7-9

CDR3aa: CASSGKLTGGAGSGNTIYF
abundance: NA
j_gene: TRBJ1-3
v_gene: TRBV2

CDR3aa: CASSDTDRGGPYEQYF
abundance: NA
j_gene: TRBJ2-7
v_gene: TRBV10-1

CDR3aa: CASRFTGSLNTEAFF
abundance: NA
j_gene: TRBJ1-1
v_gene: TRBV27

CDR3aa: CASSCRVGETQYF
abundance: NA
j_gene: TRBJ2-5
v_gene: TRBV18

CDR3aa: CASSPRTGGLRTEAFF
abundance: NA
j_gene: TRBJ1-1
v_gene: TRBV18

CDR3aa: CASSIVDGRADTQYF
abundance: NA
j_gene: TRBJ2-3
v_gene: TRBV19

CDR3aa: CAWSVGFVVSSTDTQYF
abundance: NA
j_gene: TRBJ2-3
v_gene: TRBV30

CDR3aa: CASSRPLSSYNEQFF
abundance: NA
j_gene: TRBJ2-1
v_gene: TRBV5-6

CDR3aa: CASSLAAAAGTSYEQYF
abundance: NA
j_gene: TRBJ2-7
v_gene: TRBV5-6

CDR3aa: CAWSRRQGVTEAFF
abundance: NA
j_gene: TRBJ1-1
v_gene: TRBV30

CDR3aa: CASSQEGQNTHSYNSPLHF
abundance: once
j_gene: TRBJ1-6
v_gene: TRBV4-2

CDR3aa: CASSQDRRDRNTDTQYF
abundance: NA
j_gene: TRBJ2-3
v_gene: TRBV14

CDR3aa: CASSARGGEQFF
abundance: NA
j_gene: TRBJ2-1
v_gene: TRBV9

CDR3aa: CASSVATRGEVPYEQYF
abundance: NA
j_gene: TRBJ2-7
v_gene: TRBV19

CDR3aa: CASSCQLAGGPELFF
abundance: NA
j_gene: TRBJ2-2
v_gene: TRBV7-8

CDR3aa: CASSLQPYNSPLHF
abundance: NA
j_gene: TRBJ1-6
v_gene: TRBV25-1

CDR3aa: CASSPLKGERSGSGANVLTF
abundance: NA
j_gene: TRBJ2-6
v_gene: TRBV18

CDR3aa: CASSPRHAREKLFF
abundance: NA
j_gene: TRBJ1-4
v_gene: TRBV4-3

CDR3aa: CASSFSGASSYEQYF
abundance: NA
j_gene: TRBJ2-7
v_gene: TRBV7-9

CDR3aa: CASSPGHPNTEAFF
abundance: NA
j_gene: TRBJ1-1
v_gene: TRBV7-6

CDR3aa: CASSLSQGGTYNEQFF
abundance: NA
j_gene: TRBJ2-1
v_gene: TRBV27

CDR3aa: CASSYRDRWDYGYTF
abundance: NA
j_gene: TRBJ1-2
v_gene: TRBV2

CDR3aa: CASTSHRGLSDGYTF
abundance: NA
j_gene: TRBJ1-2
v_gene: TRBV6-1